This T cell receptor (beta chain) was recorded in a study of shared clonotypes between healthy human individuals. Turning to the study itself: Researchers drew samples from a couple of women and a few men aged 18 to 49.

V lost 5 bases and J lost 6, with 16 bases in between. CDR3 length: 15 residues. Germline-derived CDR1 and CDR2 are SGHAT and FQNNGV. Whole-study findings and limits: Some clonotypes were shared by all four sorted-subset donors, while others were not shared. The non-shared ones had lower generation probabilities than the shared ones. Memory subsets generally showed smaller estimated richness than naive subsets did.

As for this clone: What it binds is not known.

Once extracted for a subset, genomic DNA was divided evenly among several immunoSEQ plates. Profiled with immunoSEQ multiplex PCR; TCRdb holds only in-frame clones, not every one. The sample contains approximately 2.5 million clones, 85% to 95% of which appear only once. Sequenced input: naive CD4+ T cells sorted from blood. Sample subset: CD45RA+ positively selected. This TCR was sampled from a man younger than 35 in good health. The rearrangement uses TRBV11-2 and TRBJ2-2; D is perhaps TRBD1 (5 bases). The DNA for the CDR3 is TGTGCCAGCAGCCGCCGGACATGGTGGGCCGGGGAGCTGTTTTTT. It yields the protein CASSRRTWWAGELFF.